The TCR beta chain described here comes from a study of beta chain features in type 1 diabetes. Study-level findings and limits: Patients showed naive, central memory and Treg TCRB repertoires that appeared more similar than those of healthy donors. TCRB CDR3s from Type 1 diabetes patients were moderately but significantly shorter in all four CD4+ subsets.

The authors sorted CD4+ naive, central memory, regulatory and stem cell-like memory cells via CD45RO/CCR7/CD25/CD127/CD95/CD27. CDR3 length: 14 amino acids. The germline CDR1 and CDR2 sequences are LNHNV and YYDKDF (reference sequence). Trimming removed 3 bases from V and 3 bases from J, with 12 bases in between. The investigators reverse transcribed all of the isolated RNA, so they sequenced expressed TCRB transcripts. Clones were sequenced by immunoSEQ multiplex PCR, and TCRdb holds only the in-frame ones, with some missing. The sample lists approximately 250,000 clones, more than 15% seen once, with 0.065% to 0.1% in the top ten. Points on this clone: Its specificity is unknown.

Sequencing input: naive CD4+ T cells from blood. V gene TRBV15 combines with J gene TRBJ2-7; possible D gene TRBD2, 6 bases. This TCR was sampled from a man younger than 40 with type 1 diabetes. CDR3: CATSSDNGGYEQYF. As DNA, the CDR3 is TGTGCCACCAGCAGTGACAACGGGGGCTACGAGCAGTACTTC.